A selection of T cell receptor beta chains follows, all from one sample in a study of T cell repertoires in ileal Crohn's disease. The method was immunoSEQ multiplex PCR; TCRdb's version includes in-frame clones alone and lacks a portion of them. The data show 55,000 to 65,000 clones, with approximately 91% seen just once and approximately 2% held by the top ten. What was sequenced was ileal tissue. These receptors originate from an adult with Crohn's disease. Each CDR3 is given with its conserved first and last residue. A D gene is named only where the DNA matches it firmly. Size values are once, few and many counts, or a class for expanded clones, and some rows have none.

V,D,size,J,CDR3,DNA
TRBV7-8,.,.,TRBJ1-2,CASSSGQSNYGYTF,TGTGCCAGCAGCTCTGGACAATCTAACTATGGCTACACCTTC
TRBV18,TRBD1,.,TRBJ1-5,CASSPPWAGGAGSNQPQHF,TGTGCCAGCTCACCACCATGGGCAGGGGGCGCCGGTAGCAATCAGCCCCAGCATTTT
TRBV28,.,.,TRBJ1-2,CASSPRREYGYTF,TGTGCCAGCAGCCCTAGGAGGGAATATGGCTACACCTTC
TRBV29-1,.,.,TRBJ2-3,CSAELGRFTDTQYF,TGCAGCGCTGAACTAGGCCGATTCACAGATACGCAGTATTTT
TRBV6-5,.,.,TRBJ1-1,CASSRDSRYTEAFF,TGTGCCAGCAGCCGCGACAGTAGGTACACTGAAGCTTTCTTT
TRBV9,TRBD2,.,TRBJ2-3,CASSVGTSGTDTQYF,TGTGCCAGCAGCGTGGGGACTAGCGGTACAGATACGCAGTATTTT
TRBV6-1,TRBD2,few,TRBJ2-1,CASSVGLVAGLADIEQFF,TGTGCCAGCAGTGTAGGCTTAGTAGCGGGACTAGCGGACATTGAGCAGTTCTTC
TRBV2,TRBD1,few,TRBJ1-2,CASSETVTGGNYGYTF,TGTGCCAGCAGTGAAACCGTGACAGGGGGAAACTATGGCTACACCTTC
TRBV19,.,.,TRBJ1-3,CASATSGSGNTIYF,TGTGCCAGTGCAACATCGGGTTCGGGAAACACCATATATTTT
TRBV5-1,TRBD2,.,TRBJ2-4,CASSQGTSGFLAKNIQYF,TGCGCCAGCAGCCAAGGGACTAGCGGTTTCCTAGCCAAAAACATTCAGTACTTC
TRBV7-9,TRBD1,.,TRBJ2-3,CASSLVGDRYTDTQYF,TGTGCCAGCAGCTTAGTAGGGGACAGATACACAGATACGCAGTATTTT
TRBV7-2,TRBD1,.,TRBJ1-5,CASSLTGTGLSQPQHF,TGTGCCAGCAGCTTGACGGGGACAGGGCTGAGTCAGCCCCAGCATTTT
TRBV5-1,.,.,TRBJ1-4,CASSPGGGAINEKLFF,TGCGCCAGCAGCCCTGGGGGGGGCGCAATTAATGAAAAACTGTTTTTT
TRBV6-5,TRBD1,.,TRBJ2-2,CASRRDSLNTGELFF,TGTGCCAGCAGACGGGACAGCCTGAACACCGGGGAGCTGTTTTTT
TRBV30,.,.,TRBJ2-1,CAWSAEGGPYNEQFF,TGTGCCTGGAGTGCTGAGGGAGGTCCCTACAATGAGCAGTTCTTC
TRBV5-1,TRBD1,once,TRBJ1-2,CASSMGQDGYTF,TGCGCCAGCAGCATGGGACAGGATGGCTACACCTTC
TRBV7-2,.,.,TRBJ2-7,CASSSLVGILSSYEQYF,TGTGCCAGCAGCTCACTAGTGGGGATTCTAAGCTCCTACGAGCAGTACTTC
TRBV9,.,.,TRBJ1-2,CASSDVFGYGYTF,TGTGCCAGCAGCGACGTGTTCGGCTATGGCTACACCTTC
TRBV7-9,TRBD2,.,TRBJ2-3,CASSSKTSGGSILTDTQYF,TGTGCCAGCAGCTCAAAGACTAGCGGGGGCTCTATATTGACAGATACGCAGTATTTT
TRBV11-3,.,.,TRBJ2-7,CASSLRTGVGNEQYF,TGTGCCAGCAGCTTACGGACGGGCGTCGGGAACGAGCAGTACTTC
TRBV7-2,.,.,TRBJ1-2,CASNLGTRNYGYTF,TGTGCCAGCAACTTGGGGACACGAAACTATGGCTACACCTTC
TRBV5-1,TRBD1,.,TRBJ1-1,CASSLGQGRNTEAFF,TGCGCCAGCAGCCTCGGACAGGGGAGGAACACTGAAGCTTTCTTT
TRBV9,.,.,TRBJ1-2,CASNRPTNYGYTF,TGTGCCAGCAACAGGCCCACTAACTATGGCTACACCTTC
TRBV7-2,.,.,TRBJ1-1,CASSLPAGVRTEAFF,TGTGCCAGCAGCCTTCCTGCAGGGGTTCGCACTGAAGCTTTCTTT
TRBV9,.,once,TRBJ2-1,CASSARQDRDEQFF,TGTGCCAGCAGCGCTCGACAGGATAGAGATGAGCAGTTCTTC
TRBV19,TRBD1,.,TRBJ1-2,CASRTLGTGLGGYGYTF,TGTGCCAGTCGAACTTTGGGGACAGGCCTAGGGGGCTATGGCTACACCTTC
TRBV6-1,.,.,TRBJ2-7,CASSPVRTGEQYF,TGTGCCAGCAGTCCTGTTCGGACGGGAGAGCAGTACTTC
TRBV5-1,.,.,TRBJ1-5,CASSFGALNQPQHF,TGCGCCAGCAGCTTTGGGGCCTTAAATCAGCCCCAGCATTTT
TRBV11-1,TRBD1,.,TRBJ1-2,CASSPDRGVAGYTF,TGTGCCAGCAGCCCCGACAGGGGAGTGGCTGGCTACACCTTC
TRBV2,.,.,TRBJ2-1,CANLRPGGRNNEQFF,TGTGCCAACCTCAGGCCGGGGGGCAGGAACAATGAGCAGTTCTTC
TRBV19,TRBD1,.,TRBJ1-2,CASSPGQIDGYTF,TGTGCCAGCTCACCGGGACAGATCGATGGCTACACCTTC
TRBV2,.,.,TRBJ1-1,CARRQAPSTEAFF,TGTGCCAGAAGACAGGCCCCAAGCACTGAAGCTTTCTTT
TRBV19,TRBD1,.,TRBJ1-2,CASLQGAPYGYTF,TGTGCCAGTCTTCAGGGGGCACCTTATGGCTACACCTTC
TRBV5-1,.,.,TRBJ1-1,CASSDSPSEAFF,TGCGCCAGCTCCGACAGCCCTTCTGAAGCTTTCTTT
TRBV2,.,.,TRBJ2-2,CASGRRNTGELFF,TGTGCCAGCGGGAGAAGGAACACCGGGGAGCTGTTTTTT
TRBV16,.,.,TRBJ1-1,CASSQSGHPEAFF,TGTGCCAGCAGCCAATCAGGACATCCTGAAGCTTTCTTT
TRBV11-1,TRBD2,.,TRBJ2-1,CASSVGLAGVGGEQFF,TGTGCCAGCAGCGTGGGACTAGCGGGAGTAGGGGGTGAGCAGTTCTTC
TRBV10-1,.,.,TRBJ1-1,CASSDPGLPNTEAFF,TGCGCCAGCAGTGATCCAGGACTCCCGAACACTGAAGCTTTCTTT
TRBV7-8,.,.,TRBJ2-5,CASSLLLEETQYF,TGTGCCAGCAGCTTATTACTAGAAGAGACCCAGTACTTC
TRBV5-5,.,.,TRBJ1-1,CASSLAAESEAFF,TGTGCCAGCAGCTTGGCCGCGGAATCTGAAGCTTTCTTT